One sample yielded the 15 T cell receptor beta chains listed below, sequenced in a study of T cells in women clearing cervical HPV infection (dated by TCRdb to the late 2010s). The method was the immunoSEQ multiplex PCR assay. Sourced from immuneACCESS, this table was stored by TCRdb with only in-frame sequences that have V and J called. A share of the clones is absent; for the studies checked, an unresolved V gene accounts for under half, and the remainder has no known explanation. The sample table on file contains 20,000 or so clones. The top ten hold roughly 3.1% of the sample. The specimen was blood buffy coat. The receptors were gathered from a woman between 18 and 70 years old with a cervical HPV16 infection that either progressed to CIN3+ or cleared (not recorded which).

A word on this clone: The read ends 3 residues shy of where the CDR3 ends; the end is completed using the germline J gene. The chain employs TRBV5-1 and TRBJ2-5; unclear D gene. The CDR3 contains 13 residues. Trimming cost V 4 bases and J 1 base, with 8 bases left between them. CDR1 and CDR2 (germline): SGHRS, YFSETQ. The CDR3 region is CASSLSSQETQYF. The sequenced CDR3 bases are TGCGCCAGCAGCCTATCTAGCCAAGAGACC. The whole variable domain, remainder taken from reference TRBV5-1 and TRBJ2-5, is KAGVTQTPRYLIKTRGQQVTLSCSPISGHRSVSWYQQTPGQGLQFLFEYFSETQRNKGNFPGRFSGRQFSNSRSEMNVSTLELGDSALYLCASSLSSQETQYFGPGTRLLVL.

To note about this clone: The read stops 3 residues short of the end of the CDR3; the missing end is completed from the germline J gene. The chain carries TRBV7-9 and TRBJ2-1, with TRBD1 identical over 8 bases. With 2 bases clipped from V and 6 bases from J, the junction kept 6 bases outside the gene matches. The length of the CDR3 is 15 residues. The germline V gene encodes CDR1 SEHNR and CDR2 FQNEAQ (reference sequence). The DNA read from the CDR3 is TGTGCCAGCAGCTTATTAGGGGACAGGAGCAATGAG. Translation: CASSLLGDRSNE. The entire CDR3 protein reads CASSLLGDRSNEQFF.

Details on this clone: The CDR3 is cut off 3 residues early in the read; its end comes from the germline J gene. The J gene is TRBJ2-2, the V gene TRBV10-2; possible D gene TRBD1, 5 bases. The length of the CDR3 is 14 residues. CDR1 WSHSY and CDR2 SAAADI come from the germline V gene. V was trimmed by 8 bases and J by 0 bases, leaving 10 bases between them. CDR3 in amino acids: CASQGVSNTGELFF. The CDR3 DNA, read in part, is TGCGCCAGCCAGGGTGTGTCGAACACCGGGGAG.

In the case of this clone: The sequenced fragment ends 3 residues before the CDR3 boundary, so the rest is inferred from the germline J gene. The chain carries TRBV28 and TRBJ2-2; D gene unclear. This CDR3 region has 15 residues. V lost 3 bases, J lost 0 bases, and 8 bases lay in between. Germline CDR1 MDHEN, CDR2 SYDVKM. The sequenced part of the CDR3 DNA is TGTGCCAGCAGTTTGAGACTGGCGAACACCGGGGAG. Amino acids: CASSLRLANTGE. The CDR3, in full, reads CASSLRLANTGELFF. The entire variable domain, with the rest obtained from reference TRBV28 and TRBJ2-2, is as follows: DVKVTQSSRYLVKRTGEKVFLECVQDMDHENMFWYRQDPGLGLRLIYFSYDVKMKEKGDIPEGYSVSREKKERFSLILESASTNQTSMYLCASSLRLANTGELFFGEGSRLTVL.

Comments on this clone: The sequence runs out 3 residues before the end of the CDR3; the remainder is reconstructed from the germline J gene. The chain combines TRBV19 with TRBJ1-2, with 11 bases matching TRBD1. Losses at the gene ends were 8 bases for V and 7 bases for J; bases not matched to a gene: 9. The CDR3 length is 14 residues. Per the germline V gene, CDR1 is LNHDA and CDR2 is SQIVND (reference sequence). CDR3 sequence: CASSKGQGAIGYTF. The DNA read from the CDR3 is TGTGCCAGTTCAAAAGGACAGGGGGCGATTGGC.

On this clone itself: The read terminates 3 residues before the CDR3 end, so the remaining end is supplied by the germline J gene. This rearrangement joins TRBV6-2 or TRBV6-3 to TRBJ2-7; the D gene is possibly TRBD1 (6 bases). This CDR3 contains 14 residues. V shed 2 bases and J shed 5 bases, with 13 bases lying between them. CDR1 and CDR2 (germline): MNHEY, SVGEGT. CDR3: CASSYGTPPNEQYF. CDR3 DNA (partial): TGTGCCAGCAGTTACGGGACACCTCCCAACGAG.

Of note for this clone: Coverage ceases 3 residues before the CDR3 finishes, and the germline J gene fills in the end. The rearrangement joins TRBV2 to TRBJ1-2; no clear D gene. V lost 6 bases, J lost 4 bases, and 9 bases lay in between. The germline CDR1 and CDR2 sequences are SNHLY and FYNNEI. The CDR3 covers 12 residues. CDR3 loop: CASRTESYGYTF. CDR3 DNA, as far as it was read: TGTGCCAGCAGAACAGAGAGCTATGGC.

As to this clone: The missing CDR3 end, 3 residues past where the read stops, is filled in from the germline J gene. The V call is TRBV19, the J call TRBJ2-2; D possibly corresponds to TRBD2 (5 bases). This CDR3 contains 15 residues. Germline CDR1 is LNHDA and CDR2 is SQIVND (reference sequence). Trimming pared 3 bases from V and 5 bases from J, leaving 13 bases between. The sequenced part of the CDR3 DNA is TGTGCCAGTAGTATCGGAGCGGATGGGACCGGGGAG. Protein: CASSIGADGTGE. From start to end, the CDR3 is CASSIGADGTGELFF. Variable domain in full (rest from reference TRBV19 and TRBJ2-2): DGGITQSPKYLFRKEGQNVTLSCEQNLNHDAMYWYRQDPGQGLRLIYYSQIVNDFQKGDIAEGYSVSREKKESFPLTVTSAQKNPTAFYLCASSIGADGTGELFFGEGSRLTVL.

Details on this clone: The CDR3 extends 3 residues past the end of the read, so its final part is completed from the germline J gene. The J gene is TRBJ2-5, the V gene TRBV7-9, with TRBD1 matching 10 bases. Germline V gene lookup returns CDR1 SEHNR and CDR2 FQNEAQ (reference sequence). Unmatched junction bases numbered 7, after V lost 7 bases and J lost 2 bases. The CDR3 totals 15 residues. CDR3: CASTRTGGLQETQYF. CDR3 bases read: TGTGCCAGCACCAGGACAGGGGGTTTACAAGAGACC.

Regarding this clone: From the germline J gene comes the end of the CDR3, since the read stops 3 residues before it. V usage is TRBV29-1 and J usage is TRBJ1-2; D possibly corresponds to TRBD1 (5 bases). Deletions cut 7 bases from V and 6 bases from J, with 12 bases between. The CDR3 consists of 11 residues. Germline V gene data show CDR1 as SQVTM and CDR2 as ANQGSEA. The CDR3 is CSARVMDGYTF. CDR3 DNA, as far as it was read: TGCAGCGCCAGGGTAATGGATGGC.

Notes on this clone: The read halts 3 residues ahead of the CDR3 end, with the missing end drawn from the germline J gene. The chain carries TRBV7-9 and TRBJ1-2; tentative D call: TRBD1 (5 bases). This CDR3 is built from 12 residues. Germline CDR1 is SEHNR and CDR2 is FQNEAQ (reference sequence). Trimming cost V 3 bases and J 6 bases, with 8 bases left between them. CDR3 region: CASSFGGDGYTF. Partial CDR3 DNA: TGTGCCAGCAGCTTCGGGGGGGATGGC.

Concerning this clone itself: Read coverage stops 3 residues before the CDR3 terminus; the germline J gene supplies the remainder. The V gene is TRBV29-1, the J gene TRBJ2-5; D is possibly TRBD1 (5 bases). Germline CDR1 SQVTM, CDR2 ANQGSEA. Trimming stripped 4 bases from V and 5 bases from J, with 14 bases between. CDR3 length: 13 residues. CDR3 DNA, as far as it was read: TGCAGCGTTGTACAGGCTGCGAGGGAGACC. As protein: CSVVQAARET. The whole CDR3 protein reads CSVVQAARETQYF.

CDR3 in amino acids: CASSTSSGNNEQFF. The covered CDR3 bases are TGCGCCAGCAGCACCTCTAGCGGGAACAATGAG. V and J are TRBV5-1 and TRBJ2-1, with 9 bases aligning to TRBD2. Read data end 3 residues before the CDR3 end; the end is taken from the germline J gene. Germline values: CDR1 SGHRS, CDR2 YFSETQ. Germline trimming cut 4 bases from V and 5 bases from J; bases unmatched to any gene: 4. The CDR3 consists of 14 residues. Full variable domain (remainder filled in from reference TRBV5-1 and TRBJ2-1): KAGVTQTPRYLIKTRGQQVTLSCSPISGHRSVSWYQQTPGQGLQFLFEYFSETQRNKGNFPGRFSGRQFSNSRSEMNVSTLELGDSALYLCASSTSSGNNEQFFGPGTRLTVL.

Note on this clone: The CDR3 goes on 3 residues after the read ends, and that part is filled in from the germline J gene. The V call is TRBV20-1, the J call TRBJ2-6; 7 nucleotides align to TRBD1. Germline CDR1 and CDR2: DFQATT and SNEGSKA (reference sequence). The CDR3 is 15 amino acids. The ends lost 3 bases at V and 2 bases at J; junction bases unmatched: 4. This CDR3 is CSASRGRAGANVLTF. Partial CDR3 DNA: TGCAGTGCTAGTAGGGGGCGCGCTGGGGCCAACGTC.

The CDR3 region is CSVEDEGNMNTEAFF. Partial CDR3 DNA: TGCAGCGTTGAAGACGAGGGGAATATGAACACTGAA. The chain employs TRBV29-1 and TRBJ1-1; tentative D call: TRBD1 (5 bases). The sequence runs out 3 residues before the end of the CDR3; the remainder is reconstructed from the germline J gene. The CDR3 length is 15 residues. Trimming removed 0 bases from V and 0 bases from J, with 11 bases in between. CDR1 and CDR2 (germline): SQVTM, ANQGSEA. Supplemented by reference TRBV29-1 and TRBJ1-1, the full variable domain reads SAVISQKPSRDICQRGTSLTIQCQVDSQVTMMFWYRQQPGQSLTLIATANQGSEATYESGFVIDKFPISRPNLTFSTLTVSNMSPEDSSIYLCSVEDEGNMNTEAFFGQGTRLTVV.